What follows is one T cell receptor beta chain and its context. The antigen is unknown. The germline V gene has CDR1 SNHLY and CDR2 FYNNEI. Trimming removed 6 bases from V and 5 bases from J; junction bases left unmatched: 5. The CDR3 totals 14 residues. The sample is drawn from a study of T-cell memory formation after mild COVID-19. Study background: Largely donor-specific sequence clusters came from a couple of donors.

Study conclusions and caveats: Day 37-peaking second-wave clones had unconfirmed SARS-CoV-2 specificity. CD4+ contracting clones lay mainly in CM and EM, CD8+ ones in EMRA.

Constant-segment primers and 5'RACE yielded cDNA libraries for TCR alpha and TCR beta, each carrying sample barcodes and UMIs. TCRdb reprocessed the 5' RACE reads with MiXCR, giving one entry per CDR3 protein. The profile shows around 200,000 distinct CDR3 sequences, around 15% of them singletons. The clonotype was recovered from an adult woman who had mild COVID-19 (a few samples of this study predate the infection). Cell type and time point are not known. This chain uses TRBV2 with TRBJ1-1; 11 nucleotides line up with TRBD1. Sequencing input: PBMCs or a T cell subset sorted from them (not recorded which). The CDR3 bases are TGTGCCAGCAGGAAGGGACAGGGGGGTACTGAAGCTTTCTTT. This encodes CASRKGQGGTEAFF.